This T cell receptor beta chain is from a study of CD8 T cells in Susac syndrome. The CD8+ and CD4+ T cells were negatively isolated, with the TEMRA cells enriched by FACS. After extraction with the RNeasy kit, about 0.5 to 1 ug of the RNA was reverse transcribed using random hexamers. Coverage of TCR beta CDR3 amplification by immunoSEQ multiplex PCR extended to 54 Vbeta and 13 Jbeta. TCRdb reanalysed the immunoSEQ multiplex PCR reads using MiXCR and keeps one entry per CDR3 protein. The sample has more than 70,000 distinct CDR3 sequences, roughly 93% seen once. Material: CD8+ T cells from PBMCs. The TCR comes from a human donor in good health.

As DNA, the CDR3 is TGCAGCGTTGAAGATGAAGAGGGGAACTACGAGCAGTACTTC. As protein: CSVEDEEGNYEQYF. The chain has TRBV29-1 and TRBJ2-7; either TRBD1 or TRBD2 may fit D (5 bases each). Trimming stripped 0 bases from V and 3 bases from J, with 12 bases between. Germline values: CDR1 SQVTM, CDR2 ANQGSEA. The CDR3 loop spans 14 amino acids.